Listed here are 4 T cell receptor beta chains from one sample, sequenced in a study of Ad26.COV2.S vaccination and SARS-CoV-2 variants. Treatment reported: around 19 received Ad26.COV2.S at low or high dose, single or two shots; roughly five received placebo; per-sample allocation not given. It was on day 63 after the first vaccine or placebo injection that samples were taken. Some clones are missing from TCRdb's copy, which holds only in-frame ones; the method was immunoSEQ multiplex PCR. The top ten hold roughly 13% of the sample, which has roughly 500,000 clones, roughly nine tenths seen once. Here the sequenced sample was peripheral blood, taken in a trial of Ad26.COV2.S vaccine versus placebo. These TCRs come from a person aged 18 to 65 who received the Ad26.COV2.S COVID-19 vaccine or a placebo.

Here the CDR3 reads CATSDRQGGPSDTQYF. CDR3 coding DNA: TGTGCCACCAGTGATCGACAGGGGGGTCCCTCGGATACGCAGTATTTT. This chain joins TRBV24-1 and TRBJ2-3; TRBD1 matches at 9 bases. This CDR3 region has 16 residues. CDR1 is KGHDR, CDR2 SFDVKD, per germline. The V segment lost 3 bases and the J segment 6 bases; nucleotides outside the gene matches: 9.

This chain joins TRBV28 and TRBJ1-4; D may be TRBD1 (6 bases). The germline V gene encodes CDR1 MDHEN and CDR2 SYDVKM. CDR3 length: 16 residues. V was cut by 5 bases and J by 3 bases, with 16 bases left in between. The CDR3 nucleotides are TGTGCCAGCAGTCCACAGATCGGGACACCTAATGAAAAACTGTTTTTT. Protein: CASSPQIGTPNEKLFF.

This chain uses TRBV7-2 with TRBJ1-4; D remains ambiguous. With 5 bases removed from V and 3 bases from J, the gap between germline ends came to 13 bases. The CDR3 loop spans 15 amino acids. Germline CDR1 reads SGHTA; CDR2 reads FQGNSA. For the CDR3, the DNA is TGTGCCAGCAGCGCGTCGTGGTCGGCTAATGAAAAACTGTTTTTT. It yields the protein CASSASWSANEKLFF.

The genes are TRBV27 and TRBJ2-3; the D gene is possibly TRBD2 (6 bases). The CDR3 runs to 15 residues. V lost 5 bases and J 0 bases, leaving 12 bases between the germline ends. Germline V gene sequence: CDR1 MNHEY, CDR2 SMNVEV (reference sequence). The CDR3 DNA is TGTGCCAGCAGTCCCACTAGCACCAGCACAGATACGCAGTATTTT. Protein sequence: CASSPTSTSTDTQYF.